This T cell receptor (beta chain) appears in the sequencing data of a study of blood T cell repertoires in COVID-19. Study-level background: Donors in the United States, Italy and Spain gave samples during acute or convalescent COVID-19. Sources were T cells, B-cell-depleted T cells, or PBMCs; the material itself was cDNA or gDNA.

As originally analysed: It was from reference gene primer amplification that nucleated cell counts were estimated. Clones were read by immunoSEQ multiplex PCR, and TCRdb kept only the in-frame ones, dropping some. For V, J and clone size, that table is used; D and trimming come from the DNA. The table records 120,000 or so clones, roughly 90% of them present only once. Sequencing was performed on peripheral blood. This TCR derives from a man in his fifties or sixties with acute or convalescent COVID-19.

CDR3 DNA sequence: TGCGCCAGCAGCCAAGGGGGGGGGACAGCTTTCTTT. The encoded protein is CASSQGGGTAFF. The rearrangement joins TRBV4-1 to TRBJ1-1; a weak D match, TRBD1 (5 bases). Germline V gene lookup returns CDR1 MGHRA and CDR2 YSYEKL. CDR3 length: 12 amino acids. With 1 base removed from V and 10 bases from J, the gap between germline ends came to 10 bases.